This T cell receptor beta chain was observed in a study of cytomegalovirus exposure and HLA in healthy donors. Overall study: Drawn from HLA-typed donors, about 85 million unique TCRs were held in an early data release.

Study-level points and caveats: Using the classifier, cytomegalovirus status was reportedly diagnosed with high specificity and sensitivity. Reportedly, a later analysis found an Asian-associated ancestry cluster had fewer N-insertions than the approximately 670-donor mean.

The PCR was carried out with 60 Vbeta primers and 13 Jbeta primers. Clones were read by immunoSEQ multiplex PCR, and TCRdb kept only the in-frame ones, dropping some. The sample lists 250,000 or so clones, 92% occurring once. Notes on this clone: Its target is unknown.

Germline CDR1 MGHDK, CDR2 SYGVNS. V lost 4 bases and J lost 12, with 16 bases in between. CDR3 size: 13 residues. The source material was PBMCs. The sequence was obtained from a girl aged 2-9 years in good health and CMV-seronegative. The chain employs TRBV25-1 and TRBJ2-1, with D tentatively TRBD1 (5 bases). DNA for the CDR3: TGTGCCAGCAGTGTTTCGGTCCATCAGGGGCAGTTCTTC. Protein: CASSVSVHQGQFF. Supplemented by reference TRBV25-1 and TRBJ2-1, the full variable domain reads EADIYQTPRYLVIGTGKKITLECSQTMGHDKMYWYQQDPGMELHLIHYSYGVNSTEKGDLSSESTVSRIRTEHFPLTLESARPSHTSQYLCASSVSVHQGQFFGPGTRLTVL.